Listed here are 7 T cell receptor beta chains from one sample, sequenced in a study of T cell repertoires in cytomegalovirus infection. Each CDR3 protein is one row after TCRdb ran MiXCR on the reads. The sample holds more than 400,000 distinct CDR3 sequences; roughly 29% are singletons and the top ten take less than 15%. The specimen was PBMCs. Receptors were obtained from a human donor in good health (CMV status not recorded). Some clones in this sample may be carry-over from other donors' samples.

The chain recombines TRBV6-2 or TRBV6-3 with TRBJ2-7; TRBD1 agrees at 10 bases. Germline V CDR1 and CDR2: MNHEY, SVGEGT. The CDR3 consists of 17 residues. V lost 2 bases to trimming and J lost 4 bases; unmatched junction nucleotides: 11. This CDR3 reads CASSYGPGGTGVYEQYV. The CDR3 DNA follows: TGTGCCAGCAGTTACGGACCTGGAGGGACAGGGGTGTACGAGCAGTACGTC.

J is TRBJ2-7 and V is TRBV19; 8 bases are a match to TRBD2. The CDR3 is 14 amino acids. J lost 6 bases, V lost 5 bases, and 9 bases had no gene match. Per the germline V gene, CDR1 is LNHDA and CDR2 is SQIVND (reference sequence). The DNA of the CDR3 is TGTGCCAGTAGTTTCTCAAGCGGGAGCGGCGAGCAGTACGTC. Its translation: CASSFSSGSGEQYV.

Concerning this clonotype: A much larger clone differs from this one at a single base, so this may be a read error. Here the CDR3 DNA reads TGTGCCAGCAGCTTAGTACAGGGGAGTTACTATGGCCACACCTTC. Translation: CASSLVQGSYYGHTF. The chain has TRBV7-2 and TRBJ1-2; 7 nucleotides line up with TRBD1. There are 15 residues in the CDR3. Germline V gene lookup returns CDR1 SGHTA and CDR2 FQGNSA. Full variable domain (rest looked up from reference TRBV7-2 and TRBJ1-2): GAGVSQSPSNKVTEKGKDVELRCDPISGHTALYWYRQSLGQGLEFLIYFQGNSAPDKSGLPSDRFSAERTGGSVSTLTIQRTQQEDSAVYLCASSLVQGSYYGHTFGSGTRLTVV.

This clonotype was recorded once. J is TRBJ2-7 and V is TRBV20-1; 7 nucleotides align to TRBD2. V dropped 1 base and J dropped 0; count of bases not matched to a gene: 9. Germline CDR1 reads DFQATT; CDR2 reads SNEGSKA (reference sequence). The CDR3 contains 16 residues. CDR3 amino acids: CSARVSGGRSSYEQYF. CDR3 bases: TGCAGTGCTAGAGTCAGTGGCGGGAGAAGCTCCTACGAGCAGTACTTC.

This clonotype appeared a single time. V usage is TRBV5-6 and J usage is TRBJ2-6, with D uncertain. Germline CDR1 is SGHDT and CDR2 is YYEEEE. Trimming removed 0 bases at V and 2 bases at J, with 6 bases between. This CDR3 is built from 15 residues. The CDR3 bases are TGTGCCAGCAGCTTGGGGCACGCTGGGGCCAACGTCCTGACTTTC. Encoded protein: CASSLGHAGANVLTF.

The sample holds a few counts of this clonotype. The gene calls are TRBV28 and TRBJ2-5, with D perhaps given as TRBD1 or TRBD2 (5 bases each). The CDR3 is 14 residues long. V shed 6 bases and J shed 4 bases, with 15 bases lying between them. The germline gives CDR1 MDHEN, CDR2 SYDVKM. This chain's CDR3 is CASRPPGLGETQYF. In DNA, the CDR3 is TGTGCCAGCAGGCCCCCGGGGCTGGGAGAGACCCAGTACTTC.

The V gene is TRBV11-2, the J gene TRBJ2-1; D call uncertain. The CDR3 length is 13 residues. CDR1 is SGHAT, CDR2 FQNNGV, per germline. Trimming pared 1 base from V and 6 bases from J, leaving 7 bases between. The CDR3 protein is CASSLGELNEQFF. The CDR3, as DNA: TGTGCCAGCAGCTTAGGAGAGCTCAATGAGCAGTTCTTC.